This T cell receptor (beta chain) was documented in a study of blood T cell repertoires in COVID-19. Study-level background: COVID-19 samples, acute and convalescent, were from the United States, Italy and Spain.

Some clones are missing from TCRdb's copy, which holds only in-frame ones; the method was immunoSEQ multiplex PCR. The sample has approximately 120,000 clones, around 80% seen once. This clone was recorded many times. The V and J ends lost 0 bases and 2 bases, in that order; junction bases with no gene match: 10. This CDR3 region has 18 residues. Germline V CDR1 and CDR2: SGHRS, YFSETQ. The rearrangement joins TRBV5-1 to TRBJ1-3; TRBD1 aligns across 8 bases. Sample: peripheral blood. The clonotype originates from a human donor in a cohort sampled during active or convalescent COVID-19. This CDR3 reads CASSLGGQGTRTGNTIYF. CDR3 sequence (DNA): TGCGCCAGCAGCTTGGGAGGACAGGGAACAAGAACTGGAAACACCATATATTTT.